This T cell receptor beta chain stems from a study of shared clonotypes between healthy human individuals (dated by TCRdb to 2019 to 2021). In terms of the full investigation: Three men and a couple of women, aged 18 to 49 years, made up the cohort. For each donor, three plates each were used for CD4 naive and CD4 memory, two plates were used for CD8 naive, and one plate was used for CD8 memory. The study deeply sequenced blood TCR repertoires of five healthy adults to estimate repertoire size and the extent of clonotype sharing between individuals. Different laboratories and diverse techniques were used to prepare libraries and sequence TCR repertoires, to increase sequencing depth and limit assay-specific biases. Leukapheresis yielded between about 0.94 and 10 billion PBMCs per donor. Summary of the overall study and its limitations: Naive subsets generally had larger estimated clonotype richness than memory subsets did. Sampling was limited to blood, and TCR repertoires in tissue likely differ from TCR repertoires in blood. Clonotypes shared by all four sorted-subset donors showed higher generation probabilities than non-shared clonotypes. Even with the large sequencing depth, rarefaction of the sorted-subset datasets indicated that sequencing was incomplete. The genetic and exposure-history diversity represented was limited by the small number of donors. Based on pairwise subsampling, the degree of clonotype sharing among donors was expected to be affected by sequencing depth. Around 5.4% of naive CD4, 3.5% of naive CD8, around 2.3% of memory CD4, and over 0.35% of memory CD8 clonotypes were shared across a few donors.

Taken from cysteine to phenylalanine, the CDR3 has 16 residues. Just the 48-base CDR3 DNA is kept, in frame starting at base 1. Based on the germline V gene (reference sequence), the CDR1 and CDR2 sequences are LNHDA and SQIVND. The junction shows trimming of 6 bases on V and 6 bases on J, plus 20 bases between the germline ends. TCR CDR3 regions were amplified from genomic DNA by multiplex PCR using the deep immunoSEQ assay. For each cell subset, the extracted genomic DNA was distributed evenly across all wells of several immunoSEQ 96-well plates, and each plate served as one replicate. For sorted subsets, each replicate PCR was loaded with 200 ng genomic DNA, equivalent to approximately 27,000 T cell genomes. Purified libraries were measured with a Qubit 3.0 fluorometer, size-checked on a Bioanalyzer 2100, and measured again with the KAPA Library Quantification kit. Each immunoSEQ 96-well plate was sequenced on its own single-read 150-cycle Illumina NextSeq 550 flow cell. The original methods were these. Because the immunoSEQ output included only junctional sequences and no quality scores, the filtering could not be the same as the filtering used for full-length reads. Sequences were annotated with PyIR, a Python wrapper for IgBLAST v1.9, using IMGT germline references to assign V/J genes and CDR3. Any read was removed if the V/J assignment was weak (E-value above 1e-6), the CDR3 was missing, or the read contained stop codons, out-of-frame junctions, or ambiguous translated residues. V3J clonotypes were defined as sequences sharing an identical inferred V gene, J gene, and CDR3 amino acid sequence. To compute the percentage overlap between repertoires, the number of shared unique clonotypes was divided by the size of the smaller repertoire. Repertoire richness was assessed with RTK rarefaction, the Chao1 estimator, and Recon v2.1 estimates of unobserved clonotypes. Generation probabilities for all TCRbeta clonotypes obtained by the gDNA method from a handful of donors were computed using OLGA. TCRdb mirrors the immuneACCESS table, restricted to in-frame sequences. Some clones are absent from its copies; in checked studies, under half trace to an unresolved V gene, and the reason for the others is unknown. The DNA gave D and trimming, while V, J and clone size come from that table. The sample table lists roughly 2.6 million clones, around 94% of them with a count of one. The top ten clones comprise over 0.12% of the sample.

As to this clone: Its antigen is currently not known. The sample holds no much larger clone one base away, and base qualities are not on file.

Donors were healthy HIV-negative adults with no recently reported acute infections or vaccinations. All donors were Caucasian adults living in Nashville, Tennessee, USA. CD4+ T cells were enriched through magnetic negative selection, after which naive cells were positively selected on CD45RA and the remaining negative fraction served as the memory subset. Blood was obtained by leukapheresis, after which PBMCs were separated by Ficoll-Histopaque density gradient centrifugation and cryopreserved in liquid nitrogen vapor phase. Purity and quantity of every magnetically sorted T cell population were checked by analytical flow cytometry. Each sorted fraction had its genomic DNA isolated and then quantified by UV absorbance on a Nanodrop 2000c.

The V and J segments used are TRBV19 and TRBJ1-4; no D gene call is confident. The material sequenced was naive CD4+ T cells sorted from blood. The cell subset or site label for this specimen denotes: CD45RA+ positively selected. This receptor was obtained from a man aged 18 to 30 in good health. The CDR3 protein is CASSDGRTEFYEKLFF. The DNA sequence is given as TGTGCCAGTAGCGACGGTAGAACAGAGTTTTATGAAAAACTGTTTTTT.